Shown below are 2 T cell receptor beta chains from a single sample sequenced in a study of OX40 agonist ivuxolimab in advanced cancers. Assay used: immunoSEQ multiplex PCR; TCRdb lists only in-frame clones, some missing. In the table there are about 51,000 clones, about 86% of which are singletons. The specimen comprised CD4+ or CD8+ T cells sorted from blood, sampled in a trial of the OX40 agonist ivuxolimab. The source of these receptors is an adult with an advanced solid tumor such as melanoma, head and neck, liver or kidney cancer.

This chain connects TRBV18 to TRBJ1-2; 7 bases align to TRBD1. Germline CDR1 and CDR2: KGHSH and LQKENI. This CDR3 spans 12 amino acids. Germline trimming cut 3 bases from V and 5 bases from J; bases unmatched to any gene: 0. CDR3 residues: CASSPGQYGYTF. The DNA for the CDR3 is TGTGCCAGCTCACCGGGACAGTATGGCTACACCTTC.

V is TRBV4-1 and J is TRBJ1-5; possibly TRBD1 for D (6 bases). V was clipped by 6 bases and J by 2 bases, with 14 bases between them. The CDR3 has 15 amino acids. The germline gives CDR1 MGHRA, CDR2 YSYEKL. The DNA for the CDR3 is TGCGCCAGCAGAAGGACAGCGGTAGGCAATCAGCCCCAGCATTTT. It yields the protein CASRRTAVGNQPQHF.